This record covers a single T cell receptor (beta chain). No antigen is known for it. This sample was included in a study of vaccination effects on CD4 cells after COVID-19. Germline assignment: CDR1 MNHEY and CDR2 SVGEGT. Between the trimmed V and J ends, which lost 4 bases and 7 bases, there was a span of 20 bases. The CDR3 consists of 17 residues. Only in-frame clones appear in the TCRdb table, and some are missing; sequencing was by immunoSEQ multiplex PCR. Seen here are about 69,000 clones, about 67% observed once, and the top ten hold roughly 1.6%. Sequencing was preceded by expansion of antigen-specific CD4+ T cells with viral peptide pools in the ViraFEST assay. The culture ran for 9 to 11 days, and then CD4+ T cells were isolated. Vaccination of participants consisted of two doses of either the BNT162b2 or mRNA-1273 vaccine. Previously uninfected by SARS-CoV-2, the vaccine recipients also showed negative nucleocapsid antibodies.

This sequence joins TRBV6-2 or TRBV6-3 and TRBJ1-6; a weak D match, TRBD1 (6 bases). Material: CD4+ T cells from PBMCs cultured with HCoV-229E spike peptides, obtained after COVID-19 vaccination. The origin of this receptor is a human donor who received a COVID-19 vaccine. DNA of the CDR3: TGTGCCAGCAGTTCTAGTTCACCGGGACACATCAATTCACCCCTCCACTTT. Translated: CASSSSSPGHINSPLHF.